Following are 30 T cell receptor beta chains from one sample sequenced in a study of cytomegalovirus exposure and HLA in healthy donors. PCR employed 60 Vbeta and 13 Jbeta primers. Clones were sequenced by immunoSEQ multiplex PCR, and TCRdb holds only the in-frame ones, with some missing. This table has some 78,000 clones, less than 80% appearing once. Sequenced sample: PBMCs. These receptors were obtained from a man aged 40-55 years in good health and CMV-seropositive.

In this sample, this clone turned up a few times. The rearrangement uses TRBV27 and TRBJ2-1, with 7 nucleotides matching TRBD1. Germline CDR1 and CDR2: MNHEY and SMNVEV (reference sequence). The CDR3 has 16 residues. J gave up 3 bases and V 3 bases, and 8 bases lay outside the gene matches. For the CDR3, the DNA is TGTGCCAGCAGTTTCGGGACAGAGGCACACTACAATGAGCAGTTCTTC. Translating gives CASSFGTEAHYNEQFF.

The DNA of the CDR3 is TGTGCCAGCAGCCAAACTACGGGAGGACGGACCGGGGAGCTGTTTTTT. It translates to CASSQTTGGRTGELFF. The rearrangement uses TRBV4-2 and TRBJ2-2, with TRBD2 matching over 7 bases. The V and J ends lost 2 bases and 5 bases, in that order; junction bases with no gene match: 8. Germline CDR1 and CDR2: LGHNA and YNFKEQ. The CDR3 runs 16 residues.

This clone was seen a few times. This chain uses TRBV19 with TRBJ2-1; TRBD2 matches 9 bases. Trimming took 5 bases from V and 6 from J; bases not matched to a gene: 8. The CDR3 length is 15 residues. Germline assignment: CDR1 LNHDA and CDR2 SQIVND (reference sequence). The CDR3 spells CASSPLSGSANEQFF. DNA for the CDR3: TGTGCCAGTAGTCCCCTTAGCGGGAGTGCCAATGAGCAGTTCTTC.

V usage is TRBV5-1 and J usage is TRBJ2-7; perhaps TRBD2 as D (7 bases). Germline CDR1 SGHRS, CDR2 YFSETQ. The CDR3 consists of 15 residues. The V and J ends lost 0 bases and 2 bases respectively, with 12 bases between them. The CDR3 here is CASSLGGGSAYEQYF. The CDR3 region has the DNA TGCGCCAGCAGCTTGGGCGGGGGCTCTGCCTACGAGCAGTACTTC.

This clone has a single count. The gene calls are TRBV5-4 and TRBJ1-1; TRBD1 is a possible D gene (6 bases). The CDR3 runs to 17 residues. V dropped 0 bases and J dropped 0 bases, with 15 bases sitting between them. The germline CDR1 and CDR2 sequences are SGHNT and YYREEE (reference sequence). The CDR3 region is CASSLASVGDMNTEAFF. The CDR3 DNA reads as TGTGCCAGCAGCTTGGCCAGCGTAGGGGACATGAACACTGAAGCTTTCTTT.

CDR3 in amino acids: CAWNSGMNTEAFF. The CDR3 DNA reads as TGTGCCTGGAATTCGGGGATGAACACTGAAGCTTTCTTT. This chain uses TRBV30 with TRBJ1-1, with no clear D. This CDR3 is built from 13 residues. The V and J ends lost 4 bases and 0 bases respectively, with 9 bases between them. Germline values: CDR1 GTSNPN, CDR2 SVGIG (reference sequence).

Of note for this clone: At one boundary the junction diverges from the germline segment, which might be a read error. This CDR3 is also generated by other DNA sequences in the sample. This chain uses TRBV27 with TRBJ1-2; 9 bases match TRBD1. The CDR3 contains 14 residues. Germline CDR1 MNHEY, CDR2 SMNVEV (reference sequence). CDR3 sequence: CASSPYDRGNGYTF. The CDR3 bases are TGTGCCAGCAGTCCTTACGACAGGGGGAATGGCTACACCTTT.

This clone occurred a few times. This chain links TRBV5-1 with TRBJ2-3, with 11 bases matching TRBD1. The CDR3 has 19 residues. The germline V gene encodes CDR1 SGHRS and CDR2 YFSETQ. Germline trimming cut 3 bases from V and 1 base from J; bases unmatched to any gene: 13. This CDR3 reads CASSSRTGGSSLRTDTQYF. The CDR3 nucleotides read TGCGCCAGCAGCTCCAGGACAGGGGGCTCATCGCTCCGCACAGATACGCAGTATTTT.

The rearrangement links TRBV12-5 to TRBJ2-1, with 15 positions matching TRBD2. V trimming: 1 base; J trimming: 6 bases; junction bases outside the gene matches: 1. This CDR3 has 16 amino acids. The V gene's germline CDR1 is LGHNT and CDR2 FRNRAP. The CDR3 protein is CASGLGTSGGGNEQFF. CDR3 DNA: TGTGCTAGTGGTTTGGGGACTAGCGGGGGGGGCAATGAGCAGTTCTTC.

The chain employs TRBV7-6 and TRBJ1-5, with 7 bases aligning to TRBD1. Per germline, CDR1 SGHVS and CDR2 FNYEAQ. This CDR3 contains 15 residues. V lost 3 bases to trimming and J lost 5 bases; unmatched junction nucleotides: 7. The CDR3 DNA follows: TGTGCCAGCAGCTTTAGACAGGGCTTCGATCAGCCCCAGCATTTT. The encoded protein is CASSFRQGFDQPQHF.

CDR3 DNA: TGTGCCAGTAGCGACAGGGGGCCAGAGACCCAGTACTTC. This sequence encodes CASSDRGPETQYF. The chain couples TRBV4-2 to TRBJ2-5; 10 bases align to TRBD1. This CDR3 has 13 amino acids. The V segment lost 9 bases and the J segment 4 bases; nucleotides outside the gene matches: 5. The germline V gene encodes CDR1 LGHNA and CDR2 YNFKEQ.

The chain employs TRBV10-3 and TRBJ1-5, with TRBD1 identical over 7 bases. CDR3 length: 16 residues. Germline CDR1 and CDR2: ENHRY and SYGVKD. V was clipped by 4 bases and J by 0 bases; unmatched bases: 6. DNA for the CDR3: TGTGCCATCAGTGTAGGGGACAGCTATAGCAATCAGCCCCAGCATTTT. Translating gives CAISVGDSYSNQPQHF.

J is TRBJ2-3 and V is TRBV11-2; the match to TRBD2 covers 9 bases. Trimming took 1 base from V and 6 from J; bases not matched to a gene: 5. This CDR3 region has 15 residues. The germline V gene encodes CDR1 SGHAT and CDR2 FQNNGV. CDR3 bases: TGTGCCAGCAGCTTAGGCGGGGGGGCAGGGGATACGCAGTATTTT. Amino acid sequence: CASSLGGGAGDTQYF.

This rearrangement joins TRBV30 to TRBJ1-6; D may be TRBD1 (5 bases). CDR3 length: 17 residues. V lost 2 bases, J lost 0 bases, and 14 bases lay in between. CDR1 is GTSNPN, CDR2 SVGIG, per germline (reference sequence). CDR3 protein: CAWSHLTGRSYNSPLHF. The CDR3 DNA sequence: TGTGCCTGGAGTCATCTTACAGGACGCTCCTATAATTCACCCCTCCACTTT.

This clone has a handful of counts. The V gene is TRBV11-2, the J gene TRBJ1-2; D is ambiguous. This CDR3 contains 14 residues. Trimming took 4 bases from V and 0 from J, leaving 9 bases between them. Germline V gives CDR1 SGHAT, CDR2 FQNNGV. The CDR3 protein is CASSSTASNYGYTF. CDR3 nucleotides: TGTGCCAGCAGCTCAACAGCCTCTAACTATGGCTACACCTTC.

This clone occurred a few times. The chain has TRBV6-5 and TRBJ2-7; 7 bases align to TRBD1. Germline CDR1 reads MNHEY; CDR2 reads SVGAGI. Germline trimming cut 5 bases from V and 7 bases from J; bases unmatched to any gene: 11. The CDR3 has 14 amino acids. The chain's CDR3 is CASSARTGVEEQYF. The CDR3 coding sequence is TGTGCCAGCAGTGCAAGGACAGGAGTGGAGGAGCAGTACTTC.

The rearrangement links TRBV7-8 to TRBJ2-5; a possible D gene is TRBD2 (5 bases). V was cut by 3 bases and J by 1 base, with 15 bases left in between. CDR1 is SGHVS and CDR2 is FQNEAQ in the germline V gene. The CDR3 contains 16 residues. CDR3 sequence: CASSFSSRVGQETQYF. The CDR3 bases are TGTGCCAGCAGCTTCTCTAGCCGAGTTGGCCAAGAGACCCAGTACTTC.

The V call is TRBV10-3, the J call TRBJ2-1, with TRBD2 matching over 8 bases. V lost 0 bases and J lost 10; bases outside the gene matches: 8. CDR3 length equals 15 residues. Per the germline V gene, CDR1 is ENHRY and CDR2 is SYGVKD. CDR3 DNA sequence: TGTGCCATCAGTGAGTCCCAGTTCTCGGGAGGGGAGCAGTTCTTC. Translating gives CAISESQFSGGEQFF.

This clone showed up just a few times. The chain combines TRBV6-6 with TRBJ1-1; D is unresolved. The germline V gene has CDR1 MNHNY and CDR2 SVGAGI (reference sequence). Trimming pared 8 bases from V and 6 bases from J, leaving 7 bases between. This CDR3 contains 10 residues. The CDR3 here is CASGQAEAFF. CDR3 bases: TGTGCCAGCGGCCAGGCTGAAGCTTTCTTT.

The chain uses TRBV28 and TRBJ1-3; D perhaps matches TRBD1 (6 bases). Germline assignment: CDR1 MDHEN and CDR2 SYDVKM. The V gene lost 6 bases and the J gene lost 0 bases, with 15 bases spanning the gap. The CDR3 is made up of 16 amino acids. The CDR3 DNA follows: TGTGCCAGCAGATACGGTACAGGGAACTCTGGAAACACCATATATTTT. It translates to CASRYGTGNSGNTIYF.

CDR3 sequence reads: CASHSGRVSTGELFF. In DNA form, the CDR3 reads TGTGCCAGCCATAGCGGGAGGGTTTCTACCGGGGAGCTGTTTTTT. The chain joins TRBV28 to TRBJ2-2; 11 bases are shared with TRBD2. The length of the CDR3 is 15 residues. After removal of 8 bases from V and 5 bases from J, the junction contained 7 bases not matched to a gene. Germline CDR1 and CDR2: MDHEN and SYDVKM.

V usage is TRBV29-1 and J usage is TRBJ2-5, with TRBD1 as a possible D gene (6 bases). This CDR3 has 13 residues. Trimming shortened V by 6 bases and J by 3 bases, and 14 bases separated the two germline ends. Germline V gives CDR1 SQVTM, CDR2 ANQGSEA. The CDR3 loop is CSVRRDKKETQYF. The DNA for the CDR3 is TGCAGCGTCAGACGGGACAAAAAAGAGACCCAGTACTTC.

The chain employs TRBV5-4 and TRBJ1-1; no definite D call. V was shortened by 0 bases and J by 6 bases, with 6 bases between the two germline ends. Germline V gives CDR1 SGHNT, CDR2 YYREEE (reference sequence). The CDR3 consists of 12 residues. The CDR3 sequence is CASSLDGAEAFF. CDR3 nucleotides: TGTGCCAGCAGCTTGGACGGGGCTGAAGCTTTCTTT.

The V call is TRBV2, the J call TRBJ2-7; tentative D call: TRBD2 (6 bases). V was shortened by 5 bases and J by 7 bases, with 24 bases between the two germline ends. The CDR3 is 16 amino acids. The V gene's germline CDR1 is SNHLY and CDR2 FYNNEI. DNA of the CDR3: TGTGCCAGCAGTCGTACCCCTAGCGTTGGTCTCCGGGAGCAGTACTTC. It is translated as CASSRTPSVGLREQYF.

The CDR3 DNA is TGTGCCAGCAGCAGCTCGACAGGGGGCATCACTGAAGCTTTCTTT. Translating gives CASSSSTGGITEAFF. This chain uses TRBV5-4 with TRBJ1-1, with TRBD1 identical over 10 bases. This CDR3 is built from 15 residues. V shed 4 bases and J 4 bases; nucleotides not matched to a gene: 7. CDR1 is SGHNT, CDR2 YYREEE, per germline (reference sequence). The full variable domain, its missing parts supplied by reference TRBV5-4 and TRBJ1-1, is ETGVTQSPTHLIKTRGQQVTLRCSSQSGHNTVSWYQQALGQGPQFIFQYYREEENGRGNFPPRFSGLQFPNYSSELNVNALELDDSALYLCASSSSTGGITEAFFGQGTRLTVV.

The chain has TRBV25-1 and TRBJ2-4; D may be TRBD1 (6 bases). The germline V gene encodes CDR1 MGHDK and CDR2 SYGVNS. V shed 9 bases and J shed 6 bases, with 12 bases lying between them. The CDR3 spans 12 residues. CDR3 DNA sequence: TGTGCCAGTCAACAGGGTGGAAACATTCAGTACTTC. Its protein is CASQQGGNIQYF.

The chain recombines TRBV6-5 with TRBJ2-7; 7 nucleotides align to TRBD1. Trimming took 6 bases from V and 7 from J; bases not matched to a gene: 9. The V gene's germline CDR1 is MNHEY and CDR2 SVGAGI. There are 13 residues in the CDR3. CDR3 in DNA: TGTGCCAGCAGATCTGGGACAGCCGAAGAGCAGTACTTC. Translating it yields CASRSGTAEEQYF.

The chain employs TRBV7-2 and TRBJ2-7, with a weak D call TRBD1 (7 bases). The V end was cut by 5 bases, the J end by 0 bases, with 17 bases between. CDR3 length equals 16 residues. The germline V gene encodes CDR1 SGHTA and CDR2 FQGNSA. The CDR3, as DNA: TGTGCCAGCAGCGAGCGGACAGGAGGGAGCTCCTACGAGCAGTACTTC. Its translation: CASSERTGGSSYEQYF.

The chain has TRBV7-9 and TRBJ2-5; TRBD2 aligns across 8 bases. The J call is doubtful: the DNA matches TRBJ2-7 better. This CDR3 is 15 amino acids long. Germline V gene sequence: CDR1 SEHNR, CDR2 FQNEAQ (reference sequence). The CDR3 nucleotides read TGTGCCAGCAGCCCTCTTAGCGGGAACGTCGACGAGCAGTACTTC. Its translation is CASSPLSGNVDEQYF.

This rearrangement joins TRBV7-9 to TRBJ1-1; possible D gene TRBD1, 5 bases. The length of the CDR3 is 12 residues. V lost 4 bases, J lost 5 bases, and 8 bases lay in between. From germline, CDR1 is SEHNR and CDR2 FQNEAQ (reference sequence). The CDR3 region has the DNA TGTGCCAGCAGCTCGACAGAAACTGAAGCTTTCTTT. It encodes CASSSTETEAFF.